The sequence of this T cell receptor beta chain was determined in a study of T cells in Graves' hyperthyroidism and ophthalmopathy. PBMCs were sourced from less than 12 ml fresh peripheral blood. This clonotype was seen only a few times. RNA transcripts yielded amplified TCR beta CDR3 regions. First-round RT-PCR with HTBI primers amplified the TCR CDR3 region. TCRdb passed the multiplex PCR reads through MiXCR, listing each CDR3 protein once. The sample lists around 380,000 distinct CDR3 sequences, less than 15% seen once, with 20% to 25% in the top ten. The germline V gene has CDR1 MNHEY and CDR2 SVGAGI. The trim removed 2 bases at V and 5 bases at J, leaving 2 bases unmatched. This CDR3 is built from 14 residues.

The V and J genes are TRBV6-5 and TRBJ1-2; TRBD1 agrees at 10 bases. This TCR was recovered from a young man with Graves' hyperthyroidism that later progressed to Graves' ophthalmopathy. The source material was blood. CDR3 bases: TGTGCCAGCAGTTACAAGGGACAGGGGTATGGCTACACCTTC. This encodes CASSYKGQGYGYTF.